This T cell receptor (beta chain) was found in a study of brain T cells in children with intractable seizures listed by TCRdb under 2021. Turning to the overall study: A NanoString immunology panel was first used to screen resected brain tissue from some 51 pediatric epilepsy surgery cases for immune gene transcripts. About 70% of the 12 selected surgery cases also had pre-surgery blood sequenced, which left four cases with brain tissue only. General findings and caveats noted by the study authors: The patients' HCMV serostatus was not known, and viral specificity was inferred solely from CDR3 sequence similarity. Because pre- and post-surgery blood were sequenced to different depths, clones absent from the pre-surgery sample may reflect undersampling.

The time point label here, explained by the study, means: blood from clinic visit 5 months post-surgery; TSC patient then seizure free. The surgery cases that showed the highest brain T cell transcript signatures were chosen for TCR beta chain sequencing of brain tissue, and of blood when it was available. Before surgery, the patients had been given at least one anti-epileptic drug. TCR-sequenced patients were children with drug-resistant epilepsy due to tuberous sclerosis complex, focal cortical dysplasia, Rasmussen encephalitis or hemimegalencephaly. Bulk genomic DNA was extracted from unsorted brain tissue and whole blood with the Monarch genomic DNA purification kit. This clone was seen a single time. Its target antigen remains unknown. No much larger clone is present one base from it, and per-base qualities are unavailable. The immunoSEQ assay was used to generate TCR beta chain sequences from genomic DNA. The original methods were these. CDR3 sequences that did not begin with the conserved framework cysteine at position 104 were removed manually. To get clonality, the normalized Shannon's Diversity Index was subtracted from one, giving values from 0 (maximal diversity) to 1 (oligoclonal). Chi-squared comparison-of-proportions tests were used to check whether the frequency of the same CDR3 differed between samples, for example brain versus blood. Public clonotypes were found by searching immuneACCESS, and the VDJdb browser was used to assess similarity to known antiviral clonotypes. Sourced from immuneACCESS, this table was stored by TCRdb with only in-frame sequences that have V and J called. A share of the clones is absent; for the studies checked, an unresolved V gene accounts for under half, and the remainder has no known explanation. The V and J calls and clone size were taken over from that table, and D and trimming were inferred from the DNA. In this sample the table shows 300,000 to 400,000 clones, roughly 93% of which occur a single time. The biggest ten clones account for 5.7% of the sample.

Sequencing used peripheral blood, obtained roughly 5 months after surgery. The receptor was derived from a boy in the first two years of life with tuberous sclerosis and intractable seizures.

The sequenced DNA is TGTGCCAGCAGCTCCAGACAGGGCCTATTTAAAAAACTGTTTTTT. This sequence encodes CASSSRQGLFKKLFF. The rearranged segments are TRBV13 and TRBJ1-4, with 7 bases matching TRBD1. From cysteine to phenylalanine, the CDR3 is 15 amino acids long. Kept here is only the CDR3 DNA, which spans 45 bases and is read in frame from base 1. The germline V gene (reference sequence) yields PRHDT for CDR1 and FYEKMQ for CDR2. From V the trimming removes 4 bases and from J it removes 9 bases, while the gene matches leave 11 bases of the junction unaccounted for.